The rows below give T cell receptor beta chains drawn from one sample of a study of radiotherapy plus CTLA-4 blockade in lung cancer. The data were produced by immunoSEQ multiplex PCR, yet TCRdb's version contains in-frame clones alone and is incomplete. Of tens of thousands of clones listed, roughly four fifths are singletons. Here the sequenced sample was peripheral blood, taken from a patient treated with radiotherapy plus ipilimumab. These receptors all stem from a human donor with non-small cell lung cancer whose response to radiotherapy plus ipilimumab could not be evaluated. The CDR3 runs from the conserved cysteine through the conserved F or W. A D gene is named only where the DNA matches it firmly. Clone sizes are given selectively: once, few, many, or a class where the clone is expanded.

abundance,j_gene,v_gene,d_gene,CDR3aa,CDR3nt
.,TRBJ1-5,TRBV19,TRBD1,CASSPRTGAYSNQPQHF,TGTGCCAGTAGTCCGAGGACAGGGGCTTATAGCAATCAGCCCCAGCATTTT
few,TRBJ1-1,TRBV2,.,CASSGRTVKAFF,TGTGCCAGCAGTGGCAGGACAGTGAAAGCTTTCTTT
.,TRBJ2-3,TRBV10-3,.,CAISSATGAADTQYF,TGTGCCATCAGTTCTGCGACGGGAGCGGCAGATACGCAGTATTTT
.,TRBJ2-4,TRBV27,TRBD1,CASRSQGYIQYF,TGTGCCAGCAGGTCACAGGGGTACATTCAGTACTTC
.,TRBJ1-2,TRBV11-2,.,CASSLDRASGNYGYTF,TGTGCCAGCAGCTTAGATAGGGCCAGCGGGAACTATGGCTACACCTTC
.,TRBJ1-4,TRBV15,.,CATSRAYRDINEKLFF,TGTGCCACCAGCAGAGCCTACCGGGACATCAATGAAAAACTGTTTTTT
.,TRBJ2-3,TRBV5-4,TRBD2,CASSLRSGGTTDTQYF,TGTGCCAGCAGCTTGCGATCGGGAGGAACCACAGATACGCAGTATTTT
once,TRBJ1-6,TRBV28,.,CASSVQGVAYNSPLHF,TGTGCCAGCAGTGTACAGGGAGTAGCCTATAATTCACCCCTCCACTTT
once,TRBJ2-7,TRBV6-5,.,CASSYSGAYYEQYF,TGTGCCAGCAGTTACTCGGGGGCTTACTACGAGCAGTACTTC
once,TRBJ1-5,TRBV6-5,.,CASSLNFEVSQPQHF,TGTGCCAGCAGTTTAAACTTCGAGGTCAGTCAGCCCCAGCATTTT
.,TRBJ2-5,TRBV27,TRBD1,CASIRDSGETQYF,TGTGCCAGCATCCGGGACAGCGGAGAGACCCAGTACTTC
few,TRBJ2-1,TRBV5-4,TRBD2,CASTPPGGLALNEQFF,TGTGCCAGCACCCCTCCGGGGGGGTTAGCTTTGAATGAGCAGTTCTTC
.,TRBJ1-2,TRBV28,TRBD1,CASSLPGQTNYGYTF,TGTGCCAGCAGTCTCCCGGGACAGACGAACTATGGCTACACCTTC
.,TRBJ1-2,TRBV15,.,CATSTEVGYGYTF,TGTGCCACCAGCACCGAGGTTGGCTATGGCTACACCTTC
.,TRBJ2-5,TRBV6-1,TRBD2,CASSEARLAEPSETQYF,TGTGCCAGCAGTGAAGCAAGGCTAGCGGAGCCGTCGGAGACCCAGTACTTC
.,TRBJ2-3,TRBV5-1,.,CASSLGSSATTDTQYF,TGCGCCAGCAGCTTGGGTAGCAGCGCGACCACAGATACGCAGTATTTT
.,TRBJ1-1,TRBV27,.,CASAGAYTEAFF,TGTGCCAGCGCGGGAGCATACACTGAAGCTTTCTTT
.,TRBJ1-2,TRBV29-1,.,CSVSSLRHGYTF,TGCAGCGTCTCTTCACTGCGGCATGGCTACACCTTC
.,TRBJ1-4,TRBV30,.,CAWSGWGLEKLFF,TGTGCCTGGAGTGGATGGGGGCTTGAAAAACTGTTTTTT
once,TRBJ2-1,TRBV7-8,TRBD2,CASSTRLAEGSSSYNEQFF,TGTGCCAGCAGCACCCGACTAGCGGAAGGTTCAAGCTCCTACAATGAGCAGTTCTTC
.,TRBJ1-1,TRBV10-3,TRBD1,CAISARQGWAEAFF,TGTGCCATCAGTGCCCGACAGGGTTGGGCTGAAGCTTTCTTT
.,TRBJ2-1,TRBV11-2,.,CASSAATANGEFF,TGTGCCAGCAGCGCAGCCACCGCCAACGGAGAGTTCTTC
.,TRBJ2-1,TRBV2,TRBD2,CASSKTSGITYNEQFF,TGTGCCAGCAGTAAGACTAGCGGGATTACCTACAATGAGCAGTTCTTC
few,TRBJ1-1,TRBV29-1,TRBD1,CSVEVTGQGAEAFF,TGCAGCGTTGAAGTAACGGGACAGGGGGCTGAAGCTTTCTTT
.,TRBJ2-1,TRBV4-3,.,CASSQDSGRDNEQFF,TGCGCCAGCAGCCAAGATAGCGGACGGGACAATGAGCAGTTCTTC
.,TRBJ2-5,TRBV2,.,CASSTGTQRGTQYF,TGTGCCAGCAGTACCGGGACTCAACGCGGGACCCAGTACTTC
.,TRBJ2-3,TRBV5-1,TRBD2,CASSLTWQGGGTDTQYF,TGCGCCAGCAGCTTGACGTGGCAGGGCGGGGGGACAGATACGCAGTATTTT
.,TRBJ2-5,TRBV4-1,TRBD2,CASSQTGTIQETQYF,TGCGCCAGCAGCCAAACGGGGACTATCCAAGAGACCCAGTACTTC
.,TRBJ2-5,TRBV12-5,TRBD1,CASGLFTGGVQETQYF,TGTGCTAGTGGTTTGTTTACAGGGGGTGTCCAAGAGACCCAGTACTTC
.,TRBJ2-7,TRBV19,TRBD2,CASKLAGGREQYF,TGTGCCAGCAAACTAGCGGGAGGGCGCGAGCAGTACTTC
.,TRBJ2-1,TRBV7-9,TRBD2,CASSLGRGLAGASEQFF,TGTGCCAGCAGCCTAGGAAGGGGACTAGCGGGAGCAAGTGAGCAGTTCTTC
.,TRBJ2-7,TRBV5-1,.,CASSLAGQGGYEQYF,TGCGCCAGCAGCTTGGCCGGTCAGGGGGGCTACGAGCAGTACTTC
.,TRBJ2-4,TRBV18,TRBD1,CASSAGGLINIQYF,TGTGCCAGCTCAGCAGGGGGCCTCATAAACATTCAGTACTTC
once,TRBJ1-4,TRBV7-2,.,CASTLGADEKLFF,TGTGCCAGCACCCTTGGGGCGGATGAAAAACTGTTTTTT
.,TRBJ1-1,TRBV5-1,TRBD1,CASSSQGGNTEAFF,TGCGCCAGCAGCTCACAGGGGGGGAACACTGAAGCTTTCTTT
few,TRBJ2-1,TRBV11-2,.,CASSFRGVGEQFF,TGTGCCAGCAGCTTCCGGGGAGTCGGTGAGCAGTTCTTC
.,TRBJ1-2,TRBV6-6,.,CASSYSRQAPNYGYTF,TGTGCCAGCAGTTACTCCCGACAGGCCCCTAACTATGGCTACACCTTC
.,TRBJ2-3,TRBV27,.,CASSLTRPDTQYF,TGTGCCAGCAGTTTGACTCGCCCCGATACGCAGTATTTT
once,TRBJ1-5,TRBV18,.,CASSPALGQDQPQHF,TGTGCCAGCTCACCGGCGCTGGGACAAGATCAGCCCCAGCATTTT
.,TRBJ1-4,TRBV4-3,.,CASSPKGDPNEKLFF,TGCGCCAGCAGCCCCAAGGGGGACCCTAATGAAAAACTGTTTTTT
.,TRBJ1-1,TRBV2,.,CASSDGYRQGIGAFF,TGTGCCAGCAGTGACGGGTATAGGCAGGGGATAGGGGCTTTCTTT
.,TRBJ1-2,TRBV2,TRBD1,CASSSTGKYYGYTF,TGTGCCAGCAGCTCGACAGGGAAATACTATGGCTACACCTTC
.,TRBJ2-1,TRBV5-1,TRBD2,CASSSEGGPYNEQFF,TGCGCCAGCAGCTCCGAGGGAGGGCCTTACAATGAGCAGTTCTTC
.,TRBJ1-2,TRBV6-6,TRBD1,CASSYLGQSYGYTF,TGTGCCAGCAGTTACCTGGGACAGAGTTATGGCTACACCTTC
.,TRBJ2-5,TRBV5-6,.,CASSLVSSGKGETQYF,TGTGCCAGCAGCTTGGTATCCAGCGGTAAAGGGGAGACCCAGTACTTC
.,TRBJ1-3,TRBV28,.,CASSTTRTIYF,TGTGCCAGCAGTACTACTCGGACCATATATTTT
.,TRBJ1-2,TRBV6-1,.,CASTTGTPNYGYTF,TGTGCCAGCACCACAGGGACCCCTAACTATGGCTACACCTTC
.,TRBJ1-5,TRBV2,.,CASSTQTGTRNQPQHF,TGTGCCAGCAGTACACAAACCGGGACACGAAATCAGCCCCAGCATTTT
.,TRBJ2-7,TRBV4-3,.,CASSQAERGEQYF,TGCGCCAGCAGCCAAGCCGAAAGGGGCGAGCAGTACTTC
.,TRBJ2-7,TRBV7-2,.,CASSFTGGANYEQYF,TGTGCCAGCAGCTTTACGGGGGGCGCTAACTACGAGCAGTACTTC
.,TRBJ2-1,TRBV5-1,TRBD2,CASSLGLASYNEQFF,TGCGCCAGCAGCTTGGGACTAGCATCCTACAATGAGCAGTTCTTC
.,TRBJ2-7,TRBV6-1,TRBD2,CASSDYGLAGTYEQYF,TGTGCCAGCAGTGATTACGGCCTAGCGGGGACCTACGAGCAGTACTTC
.,TRBJ2-7,TRBV7-2,TRBD1,CASSVDRGSYEQYF,TGTGCCAGCAGCGTGGACAGGGGCTCCTACGAGCAGTACTTC
.,TRBJ2-7,TRBV4-3,.,CASSQAFLWTGEYEQYF,.
.,TRBJ1-6,TRBV7-2,TRBD1,CASSHPFHRGPYYNSPLHF,TGTGCCAGCAGCCATCCATTTCACAGGGGTCCCTACTATAATTCACCCCTCCACTTT
.,TRBJ2-1,TRBV4-3,TRBD2,CASSQAIWTSRVHNEQFF,TGCGCCAGCAGCCAAGCAATCTGGACTAGCCGCGTCCACAATGAGCAGTTCTTC
.,TRBJ2-3,TRBV7-2,TRBD1,CASSGRGRGTQYF,TGTGCCAGCAGCGGCAGGGGGCGAGGTACGCAGTATTTT
.,TRBJ2-5,TRBV2,.,CASTYRQQETQYF,TGTGCCAGCACCTATAGACAGCAAGAGACCCAGTACTTC
few,TRBJ1-4,TRBV28,.,CASRRGTNEKLFF,TGTGCCAGCCGGAGGGGAACTAATGAAAAACTGTTTTTT
.,TRBJ1-5,TRBV19,.,CASSISRHGNQPQHF,TGTGCCAGTAGTATCTCTAGGCATGGCAATCAGCCCCAGCATTTT